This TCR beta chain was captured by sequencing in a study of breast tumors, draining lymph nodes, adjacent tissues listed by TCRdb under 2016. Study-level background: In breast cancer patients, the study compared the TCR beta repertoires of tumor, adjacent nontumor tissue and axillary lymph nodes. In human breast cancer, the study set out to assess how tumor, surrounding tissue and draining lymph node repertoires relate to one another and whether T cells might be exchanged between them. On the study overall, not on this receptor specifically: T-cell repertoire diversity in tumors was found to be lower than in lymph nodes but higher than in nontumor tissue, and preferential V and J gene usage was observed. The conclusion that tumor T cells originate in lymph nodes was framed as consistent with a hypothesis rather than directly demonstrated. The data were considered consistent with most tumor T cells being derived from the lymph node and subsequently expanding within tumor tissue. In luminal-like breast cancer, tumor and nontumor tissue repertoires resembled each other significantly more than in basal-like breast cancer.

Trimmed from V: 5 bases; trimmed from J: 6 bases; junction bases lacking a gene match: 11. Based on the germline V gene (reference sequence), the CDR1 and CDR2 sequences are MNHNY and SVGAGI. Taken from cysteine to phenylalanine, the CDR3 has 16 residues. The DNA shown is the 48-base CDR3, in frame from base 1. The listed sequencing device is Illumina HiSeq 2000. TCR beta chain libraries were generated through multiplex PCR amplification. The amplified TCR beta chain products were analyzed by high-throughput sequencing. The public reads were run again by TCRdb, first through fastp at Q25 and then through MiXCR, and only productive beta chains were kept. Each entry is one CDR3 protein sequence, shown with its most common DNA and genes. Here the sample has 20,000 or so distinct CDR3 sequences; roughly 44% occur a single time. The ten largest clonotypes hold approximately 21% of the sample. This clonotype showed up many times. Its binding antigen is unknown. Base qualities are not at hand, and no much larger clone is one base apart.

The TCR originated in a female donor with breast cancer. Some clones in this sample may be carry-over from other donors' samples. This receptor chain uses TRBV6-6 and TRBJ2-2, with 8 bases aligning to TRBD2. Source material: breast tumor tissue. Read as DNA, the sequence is TGTGCCAGCAGTCCCCGACTAGCGACCGGAGCCGGGGAGCTGTTTTTT. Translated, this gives CASSPRLATGAGELFF.